This T cell receptor (beta chain) is from a study of cytomegalovirus exposure and HLA in healthy donors. Across the study: Earlier results showed some 120 million unique TCR beta sequences derived from approximately 180 million T cells. Whole-study results and caveats: Clonal expansion was found to be greater in HLA-associated TCR beta chains than in equally common others in a later analysis.

Primers included in the PCR were 60 Vbeta and 13 Jbeta primers. Produced via immunoSEQ multiplex PCR; TCRdb's table is partial and in-frame only. The sample lists 150,000 to 200,000 clones, 85% to 90% seen once, with roughly 1.7% in the top ten. In the case of this clone: Its specificity is unknown.

V trimming: 4 bases; J trimming: 9 bases; junction bases outside the gene matches: 17. Germline V CDR1 and CDR2: SEHNR, FQNEAQ (reference sequence). The CDR3 covers 17 residues. The source of this sequence is a woman aged 18-29 years in good health and CMV-seronegative. V usage is TRBV7-9 and J usage is TRBJ2-1; 8 bases align to TRBD2. The sequencing sample was made of PBMCs. This chain's CDR3 is CASSSTGLAGGLVEQFF. The CDR3 DNA is TGTGCCAGCAGCTCAACCGGACTAGCTGGAGGGCTGGTTGAGCAGTTCTTC.